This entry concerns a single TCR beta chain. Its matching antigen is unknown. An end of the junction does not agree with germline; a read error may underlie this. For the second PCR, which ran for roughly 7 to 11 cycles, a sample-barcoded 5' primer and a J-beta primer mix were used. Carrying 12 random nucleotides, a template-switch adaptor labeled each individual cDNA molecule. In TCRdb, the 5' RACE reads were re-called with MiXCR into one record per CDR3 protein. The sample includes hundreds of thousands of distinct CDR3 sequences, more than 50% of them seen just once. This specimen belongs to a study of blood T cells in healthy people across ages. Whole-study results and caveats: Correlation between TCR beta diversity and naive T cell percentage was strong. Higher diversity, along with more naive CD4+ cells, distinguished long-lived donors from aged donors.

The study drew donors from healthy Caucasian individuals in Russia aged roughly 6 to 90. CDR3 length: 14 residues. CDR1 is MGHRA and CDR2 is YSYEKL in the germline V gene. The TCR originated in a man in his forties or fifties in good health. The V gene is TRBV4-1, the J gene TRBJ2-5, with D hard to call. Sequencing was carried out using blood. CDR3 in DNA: TGCGCCGGCAGCCAAGGTCCTACCCAAGAGACCCAGTACTTC. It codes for CAGSQGPTQETQYF.